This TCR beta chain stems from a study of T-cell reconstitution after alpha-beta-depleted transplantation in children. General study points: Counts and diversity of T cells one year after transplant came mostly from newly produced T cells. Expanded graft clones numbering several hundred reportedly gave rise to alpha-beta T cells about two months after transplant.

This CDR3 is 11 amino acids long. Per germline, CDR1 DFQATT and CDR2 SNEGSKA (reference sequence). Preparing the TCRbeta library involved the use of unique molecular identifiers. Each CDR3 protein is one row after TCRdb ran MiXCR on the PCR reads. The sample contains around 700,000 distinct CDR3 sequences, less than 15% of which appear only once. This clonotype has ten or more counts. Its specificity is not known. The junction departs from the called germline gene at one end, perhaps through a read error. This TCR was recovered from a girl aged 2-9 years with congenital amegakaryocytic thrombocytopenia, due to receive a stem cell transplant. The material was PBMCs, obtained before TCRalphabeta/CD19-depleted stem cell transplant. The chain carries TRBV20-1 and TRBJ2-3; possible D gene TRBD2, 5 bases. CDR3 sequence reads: CSAWTGDAQYF. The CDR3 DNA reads TGCAGTGCCTGGACTGGAGATGCGCAGTATTTT.